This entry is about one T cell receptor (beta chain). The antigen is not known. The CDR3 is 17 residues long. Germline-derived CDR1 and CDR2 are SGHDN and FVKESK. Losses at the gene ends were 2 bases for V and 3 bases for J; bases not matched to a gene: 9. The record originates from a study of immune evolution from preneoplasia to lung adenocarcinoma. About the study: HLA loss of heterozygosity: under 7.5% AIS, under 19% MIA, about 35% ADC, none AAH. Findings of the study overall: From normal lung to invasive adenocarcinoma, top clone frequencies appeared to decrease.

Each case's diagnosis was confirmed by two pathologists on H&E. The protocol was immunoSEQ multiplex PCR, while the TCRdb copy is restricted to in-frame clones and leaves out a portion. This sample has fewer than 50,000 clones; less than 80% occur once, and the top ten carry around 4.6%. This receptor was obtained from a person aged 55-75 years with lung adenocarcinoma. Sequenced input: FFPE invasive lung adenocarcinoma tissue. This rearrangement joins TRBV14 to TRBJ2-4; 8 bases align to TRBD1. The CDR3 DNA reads TGTGCCAGCAGCCAATCCCGGACAGGGATGGACAAAAACATTCAGTACTTC. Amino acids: CASSQSRTGMDKNIQYF. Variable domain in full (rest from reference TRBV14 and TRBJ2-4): EAGVTQFPSHSVIEKGQTVTLRCDPISGHDNLYWYRRVMGKEIKFLLHFVKESKQDESGMPNNRFLAERTGGTYSTLKVQPAELEDSGVYFCASSQSRTGMDKNIQYFGAGTRLSVL.